This TCR beta chain came from a study of T-cell memory formation after mild COVID-19 (dated by TCRdb to the early 2020s). Background for the entire study: Most TCR sequence clusters were specific to one of the two donors. In a couple of donors, T-cell clones that expanded and contracted after mild COVID-19 were tracked by sequencing TCRalpha and TCRbeta repertoires over time. Two young, previously healthy adult volunteers, one female and one male, were included in the cohort. Here is what the overall study found, with its caveats: The detection of some responding clones in pre-infection memory suggests that pre-existing cross-reactive memory T cells joined the SARS-CoV-2 response. Clones that contracted from day 15 to 85 showed balanced CD4/CD8 phenotypes, whereas a second wave of clones that expanded from day 15 to 37 leaned towards CD4+. Contracting CD4+ clones were located mainly in the CM and EM memory subsets, whereas CD8+ clones were found to be enriched in EMRA. Only two mild cases were covered by the study, and larger cohorts that include severe cases with pre-infection samples were considered necessary. The second-wave clones that peaked on day 37 were not confirmed to be SARS-CoV-2 specific.

In its sample, this clonotype was seen a few times. The antigen it binds to is not known. No clone much larger than this one lies a single base away; base qualities are absent. Ficoll-Paque density gradient centrifugation was the method used to isolate PBMCs. Sequenced on an Illumina NovaSeq 6000. Using 5'RACE with constant-segment primers, TCRalpha and TCRbeta cDNA libraries were constructed, with sample barcodes and unique molecular identifiers added in the process. RNA was extracted from every sample with Trizol reagent. Amplification of the libraries took two PCR steps, and the second step added a second sample barcode plus Illumina TruSeq adapters. Sequencing of libraries was performed on an Illumina NovaSeq with 2 x 150 bp paired-end reads. Turning to the authors' computational methods: Demultiplexing of reads and collapsing into UMI-guided consensus sequences were performed with migec v1.2.7. Using mixcr v2.1.11, UMI consensuses were aligned to TRA and TRB V and J templates and then assembled into clonotypes. Clonotypes were classified as expanded or contracted when called significant by both edgeR and NoisET, with noise models trained on biological replicates. For edgeR calls, a false discovery rate-adjusted p below 0.01 and a log2 fold-change threshold of 1 were applied. As an exploratory analysis of dynamics, PCA with hierarchical clustering was applied to max-normalized trajectories of the 1000 most abundant clonotypes. Separately sequenced CD4+ and CD8+ repertoires were used to assign the CD4 or CD8 phenotype of responding clones. TCRdb reran the public reads through fastp at Q25 and MiXCR, keeping productive beta chains. Each entry is one CDR3 protein sequence, shown with its most common DNA and genes. TCRdb, not the authors, supplied the V and J calls. This sample comprises approximately 350,000 distinct CDR3 sequences, 13% to 15% of them detected only once. Of the sample, around 22% falls within the top ten clones.

The sequence was obtained from a man aged 18 to 29 who had mild COVID-19 (a few samples of this study predate the infection). The sample titles of this study are shuffled in the database, so cell type and time point are left out; the donor was told from shared clones. Sequenced input: PBMCs or a T cell subset sorted from them (not recorded which).

The sequenced DNA: TGTGCCAGCAGCGGAAGCCTCGACCACCCGGAAAAACTGTTTTTT. This encodes CASSGSLDHPEKLFF. This chain is built from TRBV9 and TRBJ1-4; there is no confident call for the D gene. CDR1 and CDR2, looked up from the germline V gene, are SGDLS and YYNGEE. V loses 3 bases, J loses 8 bases, and the germline ends lie 17 bases apart. Its CDR3 holds 15 amino acids, cysteine through phenylalanine. This entry keeps only the CDR3 DNA: 45 bases, framed from base 1.